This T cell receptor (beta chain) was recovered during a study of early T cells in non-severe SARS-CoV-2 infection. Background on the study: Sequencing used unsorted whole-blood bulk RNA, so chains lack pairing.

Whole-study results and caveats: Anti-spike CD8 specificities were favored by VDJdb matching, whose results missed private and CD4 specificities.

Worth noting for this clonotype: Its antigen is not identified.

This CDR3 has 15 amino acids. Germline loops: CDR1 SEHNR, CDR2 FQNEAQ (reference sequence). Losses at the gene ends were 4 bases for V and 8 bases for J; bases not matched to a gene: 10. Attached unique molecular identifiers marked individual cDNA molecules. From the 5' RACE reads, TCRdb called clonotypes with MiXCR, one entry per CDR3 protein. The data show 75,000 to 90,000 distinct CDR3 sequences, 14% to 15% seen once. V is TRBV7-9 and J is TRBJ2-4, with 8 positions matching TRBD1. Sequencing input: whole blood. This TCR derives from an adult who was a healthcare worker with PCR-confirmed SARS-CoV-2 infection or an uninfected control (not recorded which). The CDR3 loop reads CASSSFRGRRDIQYF. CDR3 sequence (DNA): TGTGCCAGCAGCTCCTTCAGGGGGCGCAGGGACATTCAGTACTTC.